The 15 T cell receptor beta chains listed next were all sequenced from one sample in a study of cytomegalovirus exposure and HLA in healthy donors (dated by TCRdb to the late 2010s). Library construction relied on the immunoSEQ multiplex PCR assay. For the multiplex PCR, a mixture combining 60 forward primers for TCR Vbeta segments and 13 reverse primers for TCR Jbeta segments was used. In TCRdb, the immuneACCESS table is reduced to in-frame sequences with V and J assigned. These tables do not hold every clone; where another copy was compared, an unresolved V gene accounts for under half, and the others remain unexplained. Counted in this sample were about 140,000 clones; 75% to 85% of them appeared once. The ten largest make up about 2.5% of the sample. The sequenced material came from PBMCs. The source of these receptors is a man over 45 in good health and CMV-seronegative.

The chain has TRBV11-2 and TRBJ1-1; D remains unclear. The CDR3 totals 14 residues. The germline gives CDR1 SGHAT, CDR2 FQNNGV. V lost 0 bases to trimming and J lost 1 base, with 6 bases between them. The CDR3 DNA sequence: TGTGCCAGCAGCTTAGAATTGGCGAACACTGAAGCTTTCTTT. Amino acid sequence: CASSLELANTEAFF.

The genes are TRBV7-8 and TRBJ2-5; TRBD2 is a possible D gene (5 bases). This CDR3 spans 15 amino acids. V lost 4 bases to trimming and J lost 0 bases, with 12 bases between them. CDR1 is SGHVS, CDR2 FQNEAQ, per germline. The CDR3 is CASSSLSGDQETQYF. The CDR3 region has the DNA TGTGCCAGCAGCTCCCTGAGCGGTGACCAAGAGACCCAGTACTTC.

The chain carries TRBV15 and TRBJ1-2; the D is unclear. CDR1 is LNHNV and CDR2 is YYDKDF in the germline V gene (reference sequence). V was cut by 0 bases and J by 6 bases, with 8 bases left in between. This CDR3 has 13 amino acids. The CDR3 loop is CATSREYPDGYTF. The CDR3, as DNA: TGTGCCACCAGCAGAGAGTACCCAGATGGCTACACCTTC.

This chain's CDR3 is CASSESRGEDNEQFF. Here the CDR3 DNA reads TGCGCCAGCAGTGAGTCGCGCGGCGAAGACAATGAGCAGTTCTTC. The chain has TRBV10-1 and TRBJ2-1; D call uncertain. V lost 0 bases and J 5 bases, leaving 11 bases between the germline ends. The CDR3 consists of 15 residues. The germline CDR1 and CDR2 sequences are WNHNN and SYGVQD (reference sequence).

The chain is built from TRBV19 and TRBJ2-1, with D hard to call. V gave up 1 base and J gave up 10 bases, with 5 bases separating them. CDR3 length: 11 amino acids. Germline CDR1 reads LNHDA; CDR2 reads SQIVND (reference sequence). The CDR3 region has the DNA TGTGCCAGTAGTATAGGTACAGAGCAGTTCTTC. This codes for CASSIGTEQFF.

To note about this clone: This specimen includes other DNA sequences encoding the same CDR3. The CDR3 is CASSLEGAGGYTF. The CDR3 DNA is TGCGCCAGCAGCTTGGAAGGGGCGGGAGGCTACACCTTC. The chain is built from TRBV5-1 and TRBJ1-2; D is possibly TRBD1 (5 bases). Germline V gives CDR1 SGHRS, CDR2 YFSETQ. V shed 0 bases and J shed 8 bases, with 11 bases lying between them. The CDR3 extends over 13 amino acids. Together with reference TRBV5-1 and TRBJ1-2, the CDR3 gives the full variable domain: KAGVTQTPRYLIKTRGQQVTLSCSPISGHRSVSWYQQTPGQGLQFLFEYFSETQRNKGNFPGRFSGRQFSNSRSEMNVSTLELGDSALYLCASSLEGAGGYTFGSGTRLTVV.

This clone was seen a handful of times. The J gene is TRBJ2-7, the V gene TRBV25-1; D is possibly TRBD1 (6 bases). Germline V lookup: CDR1 MGHDK, CDR2 SYGVNS. V lost 9 bases and J 3 bases, leaving 9 bases between the germline ends. The CDR3 has 11 amino acids. The chain's CDR3 is CASTRGYEQYF. CDR3 DNA: TGTGCCAGTACCAGGGGCTACGAGCAGTACTTC.

The rearrangement uses TRBV30 and TRBJ1-4, with TRBD1 matching 8 bases. Germline V lookup: CDR1 GTSNPN, CDR2 SVGIG (reference sequence). This CDR3 comprises 14 residues. Trimming at V came to 8 bases and at J to 9 bases, leaving 14 bases not matched to a gene. In nucleotides, the CDR3 is TGTGCCGGGACCGGGACAGGTTTAAGAAAAAAACTGTTTTTT. Its protein is CAGTGTGLRKKLFF.

This chain joins TRBV15 and TRBJ2-7, with a possible D match to TRBD2 (6 bases). In germline, CDR1 is LNHNV, CDR2 YYDKDF (reference sequence). Trimming pared 3 bases from V and 1 base from J, leaving 13 bases between. The CDR3 has 15 amino acids. DNA of the CDR3: TGTGCCACCAGCAGTTCCTATGGGGGGTCCTACGAGCAGTACTTC. As protein: CATSSSYGGSYEQYF.

This chain links TRBV4-1 with TRBJ1-2, with 9 bases that match TRBD1. The V gene's germline CDR1 is MGHRA and CDR2 YSYEKL. This CDR3 comprises 13 residues. J lost 8 bases, V lost 4 bases, and 5 bases had no gene match. The DNA of the CDR3 is TGCGCCAGCAGCCCGGACAGGGGCGGCGGCTACACCTTC. It is translated as CASSPDRGGGYTF.

The chain combines TRBV19 with TRBJ2-2; possibly TRBD1 for D (5 bases). The CDR3 spans 15 residues. Looked up from germline, CDR1 is LNHDA and CDR2 is SQIVND (reference sequence). Trimming took off 5 bases at V and 3 bases at J, with 13 bases between the two ends. The CDR3: CASSADRPHTGELFF. The CDR3 DNA reads TGTGCCAGTAGTGCAGACAGACCACACACCGGGGAGCTGTTTTTT.

This clone appeared a single time. This rearrangement joins TRBV6-1 to TRBJ1-5, with 8 bases lining up with TRBD1. Germline V gene lookup returns CDR1 MNHNS and CDR2 SASEGT. The CDR3 covers 14 residues. J lost 6 bases, V lost 7 bases, and 8 bases had no gene match. The CDR3 DNA is TGTGCCAGCAAGACTCAGGGGGCGGTTCAGCCCCAGCATTTT. This encodes CASKTQGAVQPQHF.

V gene TRBV23-1 combines with J gene TRBJ2-7, with 7 bases that match TRBD2. TRBV23-1 qualifies as an ORF whose function is uncertain. V dropped 5 bases and J dropped 3; count of bases not matched to a gene: 1. This CDR3 region has 12 residues. The CDR3 loop reads CASSGRGYEQYF. Here the CDR3 DNA reads TGCGCCAGCAGTGGGAGGGGCTACGAGCAGTACTTC.

The genes are TRBV5-1 and TRBJ2-5; D is uncertain. CDR1 and CDR2 (germline): SGHRS, YFSETQ. Trimming cost V 3 bases and J 2 bases, with 2 bases left between them. This CDR3 contains 11 residues. In DNA, the CDR3 is TGCGCCAGCAGCTCTCAAGAGACCCAGTACTTC. It translates to CASSSQETQYF.

With regard to this clone: One end of the junction does not line up with germline, which may come from a read error. The chain employs TRBV7-7 and TRBJ2-1; the match to TRBD1 covers 11 bases. This CDR3 has 16 residues. Germline values: CDR1 SSHAT, CDR2 FNYEAQ (reference sequence). As DNA, the CDR3 is TGTGCTAGCAGCTTAGGAGGGACAGGGGGCTACAATGAGCAGTTCTTC. Its protein product is CASSLGGTGGYNEQFF.